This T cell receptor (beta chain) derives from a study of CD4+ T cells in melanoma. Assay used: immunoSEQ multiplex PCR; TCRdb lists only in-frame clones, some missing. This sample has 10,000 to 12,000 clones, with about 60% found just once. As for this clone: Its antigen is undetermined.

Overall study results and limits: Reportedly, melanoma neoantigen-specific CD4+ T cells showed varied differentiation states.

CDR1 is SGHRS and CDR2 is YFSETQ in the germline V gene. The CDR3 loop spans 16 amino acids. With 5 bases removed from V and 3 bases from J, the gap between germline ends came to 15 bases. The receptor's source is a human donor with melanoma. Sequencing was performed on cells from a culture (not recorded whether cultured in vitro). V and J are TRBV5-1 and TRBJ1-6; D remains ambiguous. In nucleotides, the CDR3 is TGCGCCAGCAGAGAAGGGTACGGGTTCTATAATTCACCCCTCCACTTT. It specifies CASREGYGFYNSPLHF.